This T cell receptor (beta chain) was identified in a study of blood T cells in healthy people across ages. The CDR3 runs 13 residues. Germline V CDR1 and CDR2: KGHDR, SFDVKD. V dropped 7 bases and J dropped 7 bases, with 14 bases sitting between them. As regards this clonotype: The antigen is unknown.

Together with a sample-barcoded 5' primer, a J-beta primer mix was included in a second PCR lasting about 7 to 12 cycles. A template-switch adaptor with 12 random nucleotides tagged each cDNA molecule. MiXCR was run by TCRdb on the 5' RACE reads, yielding one entry per CDR3 protein. The sample shows 600,000 to 850,000 distinct CDR3 sequences, roughly 25% of them seen only once. Study-wide points: Long-lived and aged donors differed, with more naive CD4+ cells and higher diversity in the long-lived. It was found that TCR beta diversity correlated strongly with the percentage of naive T cells.

Separately, the same data were catalogued under a study of T cells of mothers and their children.

The sequence was collected from a boy between 10 and 17 years old in good health. Sequenced: blood. The chain uses TRBV24-1 and TRBJ2-3; D unclear. The CDR3: CATRAAAQHTQYF. The CDR3 DNA sequence: TGTGCCACCAGGGCAGCCGCCCAGCATACGCAGTATTTT.